Each of the 14 T cell receptor beta chains below was sequenced from the same sample in a study of blood T cells in healthy people across ages. Sample-barcoded 5' priming and a J-beta primer mix drove a second PCR of about 6 to 12 cycles. TCRdb reanalysed the 5' RACE reads using MiXCR and keeps one entry per CDR3 protein. Seen here are hundreds of thousands of distinct CDR3 sequences, roughly 50% observed once, and the top ten hold 30% to 40%. Specimen: blood. Receptors originate from a woman aged 55 to 70 in good health.

This clonotype was detected ten times or more. The rearrangement joins TRBV25-1 to TRBJ1-3; D is unclear. Germline CDR1 MGHDK, CDR2 SYGVNS. This CDR3 has 17 residues. The V end was cut by 1 base, the J end by 0 bases, with 13 bases between. The CDR3 loop reads CASSEWGGYYSGNTIYF. CDR3 coding DNA: TGTGCCAGCAGTGAATGGGGAGGGTATTACTCTGGAAACACCATATATTTT.

The rearrangement uses TRBV15 and TRBJ2-3; TRBD1 might be the D (5 bases). Germline loops: CDR1 LNHNV, CDR2 YYDKDF (reference sequence). The CDR3 runs 16 residues. V shed 1 base and J shed 3 bases, with 14 bases lying between them. The CDR3 loop is CATSRGQLVTTDTQYF. Written as DNA, the CDR3 is TGTGCCACCAGCAGAGGACAGCTAGTAACTACAGATACGCAGTATTTT. Supplemented by reference TRBV15 and TRBJ2-3, the full variable domain reads DAMVIQNPRYQVTQFGKPVTLSCSQTLNHNVMYWYQQKSSQAPKLLFHYYDKDFNNEADTPDNFQSRRPNTSFCFLDIRSPGLGDTAMYLCATSRGQLVTTDTQYFGPGTRLTVL.

This sequence joins TRBV4-1 and TRBJ2-1; 8 bases line up with TRBD2. This CDR3 contains 18 residues. V trimming: 1 base; J trimming: 6 bases; junction bases outside the gene matches: 14. CDR1 is MGHRA and CDR2 is YSYEKL in the germline V gene. CDR3 residues: CASSQVGGGGRPFNEQFF. DNA of the CDR3: TGCGCCAGCAGCCAAGTCGGCGGGGGCGGGAGGCCCTTCAATGAGCAGTTCTTC.

This clonotype was seen a few times. The chain links TRBV29-1 to TRBJ2-3, with D maybe TRBD1 (5 bases). The V and J ends lost 2 bases and 5 bases respectively, with 11 bases between them. The CDR3 spans 13 residues. CDR1 is SQVTM and CDR2 is ANQGSEA in the germline V gene. The CDR3 DNA is TGCAGCGTTGAACCATCAGGGCGAGATACGCAGTATTTT. Amino acid sequence: CSVEPSGRDTQYF.

The chain uses TRBV20-1 and TRBJ1-2; D gene ambiguous. The V gene's germline CDR1 is DFQATT and CDR2 SNEGSKA (reference sequence). V was cut by 8 bases and J by 2 bases, with 12 bases left in between. The CDR3 is 12 amino acids. The CDR3 spells CSQATLNYGYTF. The CDR3 nucleotides are TGCAGTCAGGCGACCCTGAACTATGGCTACACCTTC.

This chain links TRBV29-1 with TRBJ1-4; D possibly corresponds to TRBD1 (6 bases). The V end lost 3 bases, the J end lost 7 bases, and 12 bases lay between the germline ends. Germline CDR1 reads SQVTM; CDR2 reads ANQGSEA. The CDR3 consists of 13 residues. For the CDR3, the DNA is TGCAGCGTTGACAGGGGCGTAGGTGAAAAACTGTTTTTT. Translating gives CSVDRGVGEKLFF. Full variable domain (outside the CDR3, taken from reference TRBV29-1 and TRBJ1-4): SAVISQKPSRDICQRGTSLTIQCQVDSQVTMMFWYRQQPGQSLTLIATANQGSEATYESGFVIDKFPISRPNLTFSTLTVSNMSPEDSSIYLCSVDRGVGEKLFFGSGTQLSVL.

A few counts support this clonotype. This sequence joins TRBV28 and TRBJ1-2; 9 positions match TRBD1. V lost 6 bases and J lost 3; bases outside the gene matches: 5. Germline values: CDR1 MDHEN, CDR2 SYDVKM. The CDR3 is 14 amino acids. The DNA for the CDR3 is TGTGCCAGCAGCCGGACAGGGGAAGACTATGGCTACACCTTC. It encodes CASSRTGEDYGYTF.

The chain combines TRBV7-2 with TRBJ2-1; D is perhaps TRBD1 (6 bases). Germline V CDR1 and CDR2: SGHTA, FQGNSA. The V gene lost 4 bases and the J gene lost 10 bases, with 14 bases spanning the gap. The CDR3 length is 13 residues. CDR3 coding DNA: TGTGCCAGCAGCTCAGGACAGCCCAAGGAGCAGTTCTTC. Translated, it gives CASSSGQPKEQFF.

The rearrangement links TRBV7-9 to TRBJ2-7; D is perhaps TRBD1 (6 bases). From germline, CDR1 is SEHNR and CDR2 FQNEAQ (reference sequence). Trimming removed 1 base from V and 6 bases from J, with 13 bases in between. The CDR3 has 14 residues. CDR3 sequence reads: CASSLELGGLEQYF. The CDR3, as DNA: TGTGCCAGCAGCTTAGAGTTAGGGGGTCTCGAGCAGTACTTC.

As for this clonotype: Mismatch with germline at one junction end may stem from a read error. The gene calls are TRBV5-1 and TRBJ2-3; D is possibly TRBD1 (6 bases). Germline V gives CDR1 SGHRS, CDR2 YFSETQ. CDR3 size: 14 residues. CDR3 loop: CASSFRQGTDTQYF. The DNA for the CDR3 is TGTGCCAGCAGCTTCCGACAGGGCACAGATACGCAGTATTTT.

As concerns this clonotype: Since a much larger clone is just one base distant, this may be a read error. CDR3 protein: CSVVAGQETQFF. Written as DNA, the CDR3 is TGCAGCGTTGTAGCGGGACAAGAGACCCAGTTCTTC. The J gene is TRBJ2-5, the V gene TRBV29-1, with 8 bases identical to TRBD2. The end of the DNA fits TRBJ2-1 better, so the J call may be wrong. Germline-derived CDR1 and CDR2 are SQVTM and ANQGSEA. The CDR3 is 12 residues long.

This rearrangement joins TRBV29-1 to TRBJ2-6, with 7 bases aligning to TRBD2. V lost 7 bases, J lost 2 bases, and 2 bases stayed unmatched. The germline V gene encodes CDR1 SQVTM and CDR2 ANQGSEA. The CDR3 spans 13 residues. CDR3 sequence (DNA): TGCAGCGCTGGGGGGGCTGGGGCCAACGTCCTGACTTTC. Residues: CSAGGAGANVLTF.

The chain recombines TRBV5-1 with TRBJ2-5; TRBD2 might be the D (6 bases). Germline CDR1 and CDR2: SGHRS and YFSETQ. The CDR3 covers 17 residues. Trimming removed 0 bases from V and 11 bases from J, with 26 bases in between. DNA for the CDR3: TGCGCCAGCAGCTTGGAACCGGGGACTGCCATCAACAGTGAGCAGTACTTC. Amino acids: CASSLEPGTAINSEQYF.

On this clonotype: A much larger clonotype is one base distant, so this may be a read error. The chain uses TRBV7-2 and TRBJ1-2; D unresolved. CDR3 length equals 14 residues. Germline CDR1 is SGHTA and CDR2 is FQGNSA. The CDR3 DNA reads TGTGCCAGCAGCTTAGCGCGGGTAGAGGGTGGCCACACCTTC. Protein sequence: CASSLARVEGGHTF.